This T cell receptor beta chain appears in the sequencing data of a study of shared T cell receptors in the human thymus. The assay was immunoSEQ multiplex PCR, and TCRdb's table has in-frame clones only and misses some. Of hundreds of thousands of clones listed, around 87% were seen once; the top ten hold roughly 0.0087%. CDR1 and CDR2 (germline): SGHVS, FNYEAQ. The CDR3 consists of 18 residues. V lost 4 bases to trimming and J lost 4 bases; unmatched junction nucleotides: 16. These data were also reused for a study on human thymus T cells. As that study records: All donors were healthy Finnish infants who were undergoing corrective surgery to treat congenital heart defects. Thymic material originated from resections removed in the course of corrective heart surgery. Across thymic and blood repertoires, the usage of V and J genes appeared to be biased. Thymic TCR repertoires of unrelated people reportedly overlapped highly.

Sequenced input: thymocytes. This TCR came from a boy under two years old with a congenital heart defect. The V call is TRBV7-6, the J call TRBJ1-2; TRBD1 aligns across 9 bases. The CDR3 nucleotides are TGTGCCAGCAGCTCCTCCGGGACAGGGAGCCCTCCCTTCTATGGCTACACCTTC. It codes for CASSSSGTGSPPFYGYTF. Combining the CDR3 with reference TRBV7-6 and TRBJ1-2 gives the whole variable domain GAGVSQSPRYKVTKRGQDVALRCDPISGHVSLYWYRQALGQGPEFLTYFNYEAQQDKSGLPNDRFSAERPEGSISTLTIQRTEQRDSAMYRCASSSSGTGSPPFYGYTFGSGTRLTVV.